This T cell receptor beta chain stems from a study of cytomegalovirus exposure and HLA in healthy donors (dated by TCRdb to the late 2010s). About the study as a whole: An earlier analysis of roughly 630 of the donors reported 250 to 300 Gb of sequence data and 120 million or so unique TCR beta sequences from about 179 million T cells. Rather than using new phenotypic data, the later analysis identified candidate immune exposures from TCR beta sequences and from how often those sequences occurred across donors. The T cell repertoires of 700 or so subjects were profiled by immunosequencing and related to cytomegalovirus serostatus. On average, over 200,000 unique TCR beta nucleotide sequences were sequenced per donor among 398 genotyped donors of the cohort, with roughly 18% of those sequences being non-productive. Roughly 300 gigabases of sequencing data and approximately 85 million unique TCR sequences were included in an early release covering 550 to 800 HLA-typed donors. Among the roughly 410 genotyped donors, about 85% belonged to the genetic ancestry cluster associated with self-reported Caucasian donors. High-throughput TCR immunosequencing, statistical association of individual TCRs with disease status, and machine learning were combined to predict cytomegalovirus infection status. Besides the first cohort of 500 to 700 subjects, a separate validation cohort made up of 95 to 150 different subjects was used. The study aimed to test whether signatures of past pathogen exposure could be identified by cataloging public T cell receptors. Donor age, sex, ethnicity and CMV serostatus were collected together with the repertoire data. A handful of DR-DQ haplotypes were treated as single units for association and clustering because of strong linkage in the cohort. Typing coverage varied by locus: 629-630 donors for A, B, C, DRB1 and DQB1; approximately 500 for DQA1; about 590 for DPA1; 450 to 480 for DPB1. To decide whether each TCR beta V gene segment behaved as functional or pseudogenic, an earlier analysis of approximately 600 of the donors relied on high-throughput TCR beta sequencing. All discovery cohort repertoires had been generated on a single sequencing platform. HLA typing included class I and class II loci at four-digit resolution. Genome-wide SNP genotypes for about 60% of the 666 donors were used in a later genetic analysis, which treated that subset as a discovery cohort. A later analysis re-examined previously published TCR beta repertoires from several hundred donors and added high-resolution HLA genotyping to investigate patterns of TCR occurrence. What the study reported, not specific to this receptor: At a false discovery rate of 0.05, a later analysis linked under 20,000 TCR beta sequences to specific HLA alleles. In a later analysis, the rate of TCR association differed among HLA loci, with DRB1 alleles having the most associated TCRs and HLA-C alleles having the fewest. Roughly uniform sequencing depth across donors was assumed in presence/absence analyses, although this assumption may not hold. In vitro tests confirmed that a few of the cytomegalovirus-associated TCR beta chains recognize cytomegalovirus antigens. Correlated functional status among segregating V segments might reflect linkage disequilibrium, but an unknown experimental factor could not be ruled out. Most TCR sequences were seen in very few donors, while some public TCRs were found in many individuals. CMV serostatus was the only immune exposure information available for the cohort. A cluster of highly shared sequence variants was judged likely to be a technical artifact of the sequencing pipeline. A later analysis reported that several top co-occurrence clusters appeared linked to parvovirus B19, influenza, CMV and Epstein-Barr virus. Cytomegalovirus status was reported to be diagnosed by the classifier with high specificity and sensitivity in both the original and validation cohorts. In the study, around 150 TCR beta chains were listed as associated with cytomegalovirus. In a later analysis, HLA-associated TCR beta chains showed more clonal expansion and lower generation probabilities than non-associated chains that were equally common. The cohort was sequenced for TCR beta chains only, and without alpha or paired-chain data the features that could be detected were limited. A later analysis found that most CMV-associated TCR beta chains appeared HLA-restricted, with HLA associations seemingly driven largely by CMV exposure. Because HLA typing was unavailable for some donors at each locus, only the typed subset was used in association tests. Broadly in line with IMGT annotations, most TCR beta V segments showed up in productive rearrangements about 87% or about 30% of the time in an earlier analysis of 450 to 750 of the donors. It was suggested by the authors that the approach could potentially be generalized to other disease states and immunological phenotypes. When HLA alleles, especially DR and DQ, strongly co-occurred, TCR associations were difficult to assign to individual alleles. A later genetic analysis associated a missense DCLRE1C variant with V-gene and J-gene trimming of TCR beta chains, and an independent cohort replicated the association. Fewer than 20 rarely observed V segments, including chromosome 9 orphons, were excluded from the earlier analysis of some 590 of the donors because counts were too low. In a later genetic analysis, fewer N-insertions in productive TCRs were reported among donors in an Asian-associated ancestry cluster than the roughly 640-donor mean. A further reported finding was that TCR beta sequences accurately predicted the HLA-A and HLA-B alleles for most subjects in the first cohort. Some IMGT-functional V segments, including TRBV6-2 and TRBV6-3, could not be told apart with the 87-base-pair reads, so those segments were excluded.

Unmatched junction bases come to 8, with V trimmed by 2 bases and J by 0 bases. The germline V gene sets CDR1 to SGHDT and CDR2 to YYEEEE. The CDR3 spans 17 residues, from the cysteine through the phenylalanine. This entry keeps only the CDR3 DNA: 51 bases, framed from base 1. The cohort comprised 666 healthy bone marrow donors. Cohort members were all nominally healthy when sampled, although unrecorded immune exposures were likely present. The donor tested CMV seronegative, placing the donor among the 352 seronegative members of the cohort. Every donor gave a peripheral blood sample, and the peripheral blood mononuclear cells from that sample were used for TCR beta sequencing. The Qiagen DNeasy Blood Extraction Kit was used to extract genomic DNA from the blood cell samples. To note about this clone: Its antigen has not been determined.

Libraries were built with the immunoSEQ multiplex PCR assay. For the multiplex PCR, a mixture combining 60 forward primers for TCR Vbeta segments and 13 reverse primers for TCR Jbeta segments was used. A multiplex PCR assay on genomic DNA amplified the CDR3 region of rearranged TCR beta genes. On the Illumina HiSeq System, the amplified TCR beta libraries were sequenced as 87-base-pair reads. The original pipeline was this. Across the 600 to 700 repertoires, a later analysis counted 80 million or so unique TCR beta chains, some 11 million of which were shared by at least two donors. A nearest-neighbor algorithm error-corrected the raw reads and collapsed the reads into unique sequences, merging closely related sequences to remove PCR and sequencing errors. Alignment of CDR3 sequences to IMGT reference sequences was used to assign V, D and J gene segments. Each retained sequence needed at least a six-nucleotide match to both a V gene segment and a J gene segment. Rearrangements were classified as productive when the CDR3 lacked stop codons and remained in frame with V and J, and all other rearrangements were classified as non-productive. CDR3 was defined according to IMGT convention as the region running from the second conserved V-encoded cysteine to the conserved J-encoded phenylalanine. In an earlier analysis of just under 600 of the donors, sequences lacking an unambiguous match to a single V gene segment were excluded. An earlier analysis of 587 of the donors classified V segments as functional when productive rearrangements were above 56.7% and as segregating when the standard deviation between donors was above 5%. A statistical classification framework was built to diagnose cytomegalovirus status from the catalog of TCR beta chain sequences. A later analysis assigned V and J genes by comparing TCR nucleotide sequences with IMGT/GENE-DB human TR gene sequences. The TCRdist pipeline was used in a later analysis to assign CDR3 sequences and most-parsimonious VDJ recombination scenarios. In a later analysis, every TCR beta chain was defined by the combination of its CDR3 amino acid sequence and its V-gene family, and reads without a unique V-gene family were dropped. As a way to deal with suspected cross-contamination and a sequencing artifact, a later analysis dropped more than 500 nucleotide sequences that were highly shared and had low generation probability. A later analysis calculated a clonal expansion index for each public chain from normalized within-repertoire ranks of inferred template counts. Generation probabilities in a later analysis came from a VDJ recombination model fitted to out-of-frame rearrangements, and those results were checked against IGoR. In a later analysis, TCR-TCR, TCR-HLA and TCR-CMV co-occurrence was scored with hypergeometric tests, and a repertoire-size bias correction was applied to TCR pairs. A later analysis estimated false discovery rates by permuting HLA or CMV assignments 20 times. In a later analysis, co-occurring TCRs were grouped with DBSCAN, and TCRdist sequence similarity was added when clustering was performed within HLA-allele-positive subsets. Co-occurrence clustering excluded repertoires with fewer than 30,000 or more than 120,000 public chains, plus five with anomalous nucleotide sharing. Here the immuneACCESS table is served through TCRdb, limited to in-frame sequences with V and J called. Missing clones are a known gap in these copies; in checked studies unresolved V genes cover under half, and the rest lacks a known reason. V and J calls and clone size come straight from that table; D and trimming were deduced from the DNA. For this sample, the table gives around 76,000 clones. Of the sample, 4.5% to 5% is held by the ten largest clones.

The V and J segments used are TRBV5-6 and TRBJ2-1; 7 bases in between match TRBD2. Sequencing used PBMCs. The source of this sequence is a middle-aged man in good health and CMV-seronegative. Read as DNA, the sequence is TGTGCCAGCAGCTTCCGGACTAGTTCTAGCTCCTACAATGAGCAGTTCTTC. Translation gives CASSFRTSSSSYNEQFF.